This TCR beta chain was recorded in a study of blood T cells in healthy people across ages. The study, taken as a whole, reports: Roughly linear age-related decline in beta diversity appeared, significant by age about 37.

This CDR3 contains 16 residues. Germline CDR1 is MNHNS and CDR2 is SASEGT. V lost 6 bases, J lost 4 bases, and 21 bases lay in between. Next came a second PCR, run for roughly 6 to 11 cycles, which used a sample-barcoded 5' primer along with a J-beta primer mix. TCRdb redid the calling of the 5' RACE reads with MiXCR, one entry per CDR3 protein. The data hold around 700,000 distinct CDR3 sequences, with about 25% observed a single time. Comment on this clonotype: Its antigen remains unknown.

The same data also went into a second study, on T cells of mothers and their children.

The receptor was derived from a boy aged 10-17 years in good health. The sample was blood. This chain joins TRBV6-1 and TRBJ2-5, with D perhaps matching TRBD2 (6 bases). The CDR3: CASSQNLYMGGETQYF. Here the CDR3 DNA reads TGTGCCAGCAGCCAGAATCTATATATGGGAGGAGAGACCCAGTACTTC.